This T cell receptor (beta chain) was identified during a study of control samples from healthy donors and cancer patients. The repertoire was sequenced with immunoSEQ multiplex PCR; TCRdb's copy has only in-frame clones and lacks some. The sample lists around 110,000 clones, 88% seen once, with 2% to 2.5% in the top ten. This clonotype originated in a woman between 65 and 79 years old in good health. Sequencing input: blood.

The CDR3 nucleotides are TGTGCCAGCAGCCCAGAGCCGAGACAAGGAGATACGCAGTATTTT. Protein sequence: CASSPEPRQGDTQYF. The chain carries TRBV11-1 and TRBJ2-3; D remains unclear. V lost 5 bases and J lost 5, with 17 bases in between. This CDR3 region has 15 residues. The germline V gene encodes CDR1 SGHAT and CDR2 FQDESV (reference sequence).